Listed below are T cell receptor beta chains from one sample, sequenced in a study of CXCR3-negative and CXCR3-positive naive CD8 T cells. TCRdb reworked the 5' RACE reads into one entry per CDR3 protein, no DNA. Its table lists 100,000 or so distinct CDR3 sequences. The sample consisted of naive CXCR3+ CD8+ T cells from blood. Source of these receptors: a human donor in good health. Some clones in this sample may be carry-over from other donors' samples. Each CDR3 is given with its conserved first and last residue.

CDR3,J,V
CASSYQPSGSMNTGELFF,TRBJ2-2,TRBV6-5
CASSPLTSVPTDTQYF,TRBJ2-3,TRBV28
CASSQVPSVRNEQFF,TRBJ2-1,TRBV14
CATSMGRDSTYEQYF,TRBJ2-7,TRBV15
CSVEMREAEAFF,TRBJ1-1,TRBV29-1
CASSPGTSGSSYEQYF,TRBJ2-7,TRBV12-3/TRBV12-4
CASSSGLAYNEQFF,TRBJ2-1,TRBV7-9
CSVDTAGPTPYTDTQYF,TRBJ2-3,TRBV29-1
CASSTQETQYF,TRBJ2-5,TRBV6-4
CASSLLPGGPSGELFF,TRBJ2-2,TRBV28
CASSLGPGWAFF,TRBJ1-1,TRBV28
CATGKRAGTGELFF,TRBJ2-2,TRBV15
CASSDRDRTYEQYF,TRBJ2-7,TRBV18
CASSPNGETQYF,TRBJ2-5,TRBV28
CASGQGFHEQYF,TRBJ2-7,TRBV12-5
CASSSYLTTYQETQYF,TRBJ2-5,TRBV7-9
CSVEDLAGSGNTIYF,TRBJ1-3,TRBV29-1
CASSLVGVGTASYEQYF,TRBJ2-7,TRBV7-9